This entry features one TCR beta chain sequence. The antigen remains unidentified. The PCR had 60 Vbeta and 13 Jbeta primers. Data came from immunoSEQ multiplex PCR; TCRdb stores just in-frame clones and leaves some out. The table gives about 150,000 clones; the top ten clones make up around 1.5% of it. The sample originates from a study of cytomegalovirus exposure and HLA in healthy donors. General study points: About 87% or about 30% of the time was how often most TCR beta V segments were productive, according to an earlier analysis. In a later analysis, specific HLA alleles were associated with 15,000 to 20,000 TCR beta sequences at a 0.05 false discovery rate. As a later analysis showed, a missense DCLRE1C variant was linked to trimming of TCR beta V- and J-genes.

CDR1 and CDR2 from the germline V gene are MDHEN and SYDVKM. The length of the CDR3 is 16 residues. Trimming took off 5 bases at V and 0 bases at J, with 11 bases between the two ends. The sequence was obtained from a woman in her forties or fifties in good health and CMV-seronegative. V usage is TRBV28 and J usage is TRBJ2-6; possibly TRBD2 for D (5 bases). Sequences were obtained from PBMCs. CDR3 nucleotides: TGTGCCAGCAGTCCCCTGGCGGGCTCTGGGGCCAACGTCCTGACTTTC. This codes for CASSPLAGSGANVLTF.